The clone carrying this TCR beta chain has a handful of counts. Measured with immunoSEQ multiplex PCR; TCRdb has only the in-frame clones, and not every one. The table shows 48,000 or so clones, with 93% occurring only once. V trimming: 7 bases; J trimming: 2 bases; junction bases outside the gene matches: 6. The CDR3 covers 14 residues. CDR1 and CDR2 from the germline V gene are MNHEY and SVGAGI. This sample is drawn from a study of control samples from healthy donors and cancer patients. The sequencing input was PBMCs. The TCR comes from a woman aged 45-59 years with head and neck cancer. This chain uses TRBV6-5 with TRBJ2-7; TRBD1 agrees at 9 bases. CDR3 sequence (DNA): TGTGCCAGCAAAATCAGGACAGGGGCCTACGAGCAGTACTTC. It yields the protein CASKIRTGAYEQYF.